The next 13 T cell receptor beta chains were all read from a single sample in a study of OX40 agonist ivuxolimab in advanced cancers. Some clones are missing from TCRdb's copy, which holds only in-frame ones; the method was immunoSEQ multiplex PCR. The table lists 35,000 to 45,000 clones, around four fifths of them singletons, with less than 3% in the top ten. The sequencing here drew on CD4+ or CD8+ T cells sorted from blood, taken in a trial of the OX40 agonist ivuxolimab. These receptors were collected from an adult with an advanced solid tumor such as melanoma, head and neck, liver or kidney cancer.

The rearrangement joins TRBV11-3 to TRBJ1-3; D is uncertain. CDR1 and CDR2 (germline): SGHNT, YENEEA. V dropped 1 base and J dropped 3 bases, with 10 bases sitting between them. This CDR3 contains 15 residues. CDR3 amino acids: CASSLVGGIGNTIYF. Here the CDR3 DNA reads TGTGCCAGCAGCTTAGTCGGAGGTATTGGAAACACCATATATTTT.

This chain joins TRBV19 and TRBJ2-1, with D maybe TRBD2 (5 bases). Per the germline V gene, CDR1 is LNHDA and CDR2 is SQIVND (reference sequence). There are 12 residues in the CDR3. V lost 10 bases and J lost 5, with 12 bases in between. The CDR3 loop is CATGRTDNEQFF. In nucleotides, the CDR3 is TGTGCCACTGGACGGACTGACAATGAGCAGTTCTTC.

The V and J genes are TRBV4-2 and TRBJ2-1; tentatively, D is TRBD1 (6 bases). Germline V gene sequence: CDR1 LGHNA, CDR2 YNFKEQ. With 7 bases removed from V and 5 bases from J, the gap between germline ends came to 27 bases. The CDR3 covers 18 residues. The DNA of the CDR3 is TGTGCCAGCAACCCCAACGCCGTCATGACAGGAGAAAACAATGAGCAGTTCTTC. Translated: CASNPNAVMTGENNEQFF.

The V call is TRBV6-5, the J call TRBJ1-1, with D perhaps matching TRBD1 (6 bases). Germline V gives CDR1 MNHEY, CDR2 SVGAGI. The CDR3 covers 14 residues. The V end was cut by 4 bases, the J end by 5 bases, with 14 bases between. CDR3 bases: TGTGCCAGCAGTTTCGCAACAGGGAATACTGAAGCTTTCTTT. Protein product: CASSFATGNTEAFF.

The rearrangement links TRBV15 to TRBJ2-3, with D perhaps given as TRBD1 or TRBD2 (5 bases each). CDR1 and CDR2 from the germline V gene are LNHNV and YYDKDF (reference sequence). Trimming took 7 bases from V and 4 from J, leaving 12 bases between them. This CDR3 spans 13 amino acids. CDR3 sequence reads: CATNSGRADTQYF. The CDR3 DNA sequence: TGTGCCACCAATTCAGGGCGGGCAGATACGCAGTATTTT.

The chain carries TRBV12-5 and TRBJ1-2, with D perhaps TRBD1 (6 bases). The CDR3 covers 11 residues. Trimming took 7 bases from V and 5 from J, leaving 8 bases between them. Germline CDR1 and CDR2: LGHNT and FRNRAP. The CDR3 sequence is CASARGYGYTF. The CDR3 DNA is TGTGCTAGTGCCAGGGGTTATGGCTACACCTTC. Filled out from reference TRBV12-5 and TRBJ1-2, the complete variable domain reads DARVTQTPRHKVTEMGQEVTMRCQPILGHNTVFWYRQTMMQGLELLAYFRNRAPLDDSGMPKDRFSAEMPDATLATLKIQPSEPRDSAVYFCASARGYGYTFGSGTRLTVV.

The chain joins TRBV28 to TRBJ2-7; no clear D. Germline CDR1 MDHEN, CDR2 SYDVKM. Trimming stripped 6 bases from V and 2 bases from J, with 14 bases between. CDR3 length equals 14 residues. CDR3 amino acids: CASRPDLSTYEQYF. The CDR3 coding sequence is TGTGCCAGCAGGCCGGATCTCTCTACCTACGAGCAGTACTTC.

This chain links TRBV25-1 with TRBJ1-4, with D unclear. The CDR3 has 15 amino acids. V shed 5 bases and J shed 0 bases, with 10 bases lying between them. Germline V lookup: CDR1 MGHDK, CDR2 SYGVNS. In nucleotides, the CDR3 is TGTGCCAGCAGTCCCAGGAGATCAACTAATGAAAAACTGTTTTTT. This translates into CASSPRRSTNEKLFF.

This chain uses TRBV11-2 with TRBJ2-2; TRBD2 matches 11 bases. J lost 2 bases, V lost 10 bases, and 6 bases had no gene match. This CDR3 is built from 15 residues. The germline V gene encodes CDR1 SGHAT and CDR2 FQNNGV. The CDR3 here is CATRGTSGNTGELFF. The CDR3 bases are TGTGCCACAAGAGGGACTAGCGGTAACACCGGGGAGCTGTTTTTT.

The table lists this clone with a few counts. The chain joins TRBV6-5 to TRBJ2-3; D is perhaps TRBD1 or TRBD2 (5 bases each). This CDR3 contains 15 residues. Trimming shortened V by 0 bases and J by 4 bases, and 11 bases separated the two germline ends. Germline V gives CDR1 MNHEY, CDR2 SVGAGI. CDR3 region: CASSYSGQGADTQYF. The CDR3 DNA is TGTGCCAGCAGTTACTCGGGGCAGGGAGCAGATACGCAGTATTTT.

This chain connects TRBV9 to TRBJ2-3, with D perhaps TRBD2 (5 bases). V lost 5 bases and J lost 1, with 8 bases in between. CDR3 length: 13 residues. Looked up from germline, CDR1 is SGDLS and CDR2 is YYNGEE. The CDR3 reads CASSERRTDTQYF. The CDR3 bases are TGTGCCAGCAGTGAGCGGCGCACAGATACGCAGTATTTT. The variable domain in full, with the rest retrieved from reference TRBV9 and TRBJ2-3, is DSGVTQTPKHLITATGQRVTLRCSPRSGDLSVYWYQQSLDQGLQFLIQYYNGEERAKGNILERFSAQQFPDLHSELNLSSLELGDSALYFCASSERRTDTQYFGPGTRLTVL.

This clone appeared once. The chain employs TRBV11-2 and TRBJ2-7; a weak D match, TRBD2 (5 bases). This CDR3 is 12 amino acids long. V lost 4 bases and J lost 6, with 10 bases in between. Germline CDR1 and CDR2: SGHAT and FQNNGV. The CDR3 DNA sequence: TGTGCCAGCAGCTCGGGGTTTTCCGAGCAGTACTTC. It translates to CASSSGFSEQYF.

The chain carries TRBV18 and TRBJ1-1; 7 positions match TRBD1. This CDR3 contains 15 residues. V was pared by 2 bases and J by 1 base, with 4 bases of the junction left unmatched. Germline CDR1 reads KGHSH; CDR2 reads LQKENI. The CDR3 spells CASSPRQGGNTEAFF. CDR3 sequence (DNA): TGTGCCAGCTCACCAAGACAGGGTGGGAACACTGAAGCTTTCTTT.